This TCR beta chain was captured in a study of technical replicates of blood from a few donors. Libraries were prepared by immunoSEQ multiplex PCR; TCRdb keeps only in-frame clonotypes and omits some of them. The sample lists some 15,000 clones, 86% occurring once. V lost 4 bases, J lost 5 bases, and 20 bases stayed unmatched. This CDR3 region has 20 residues. Germline lookup yields CDR1 SGHRS and CDR2 YFSETQ. V is TRBV5-1 and J is TRBJ2-1; 11 bases align to TRBD2. The sequence came from a human donor in good health. Sequencing input: PBMCs. The CDR3 here is CASSLLGTGSGGLADNEQFF. CDR3 DNA: TGCGCCAGCAGCCTCCTTGGGACAGGGAGTGGGGGACTAGCGGACAATGAGCAGTTCTTC.